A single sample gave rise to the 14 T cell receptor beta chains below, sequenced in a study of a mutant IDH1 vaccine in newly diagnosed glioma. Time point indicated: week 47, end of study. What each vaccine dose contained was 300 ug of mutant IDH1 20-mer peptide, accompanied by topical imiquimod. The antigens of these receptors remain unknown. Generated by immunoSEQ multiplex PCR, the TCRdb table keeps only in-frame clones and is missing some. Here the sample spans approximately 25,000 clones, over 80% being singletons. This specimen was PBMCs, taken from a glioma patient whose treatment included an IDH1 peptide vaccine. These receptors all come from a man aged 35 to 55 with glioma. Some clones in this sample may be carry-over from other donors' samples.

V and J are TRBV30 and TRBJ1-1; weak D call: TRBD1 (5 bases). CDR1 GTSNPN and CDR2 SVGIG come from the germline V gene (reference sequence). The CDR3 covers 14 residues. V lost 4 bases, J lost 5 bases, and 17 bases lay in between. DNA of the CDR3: TGTGCCTGGAAACGGTCCATAGGGGATACTGAAGCTTTCTTT. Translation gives CAWKRSIGDTEAFF.

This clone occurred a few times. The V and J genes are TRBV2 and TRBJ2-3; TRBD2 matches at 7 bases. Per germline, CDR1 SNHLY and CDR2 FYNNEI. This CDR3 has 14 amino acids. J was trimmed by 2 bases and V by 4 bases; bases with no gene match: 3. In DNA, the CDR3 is TGTGCCAGCAGTGTAGAGCGGGACACAGATACGCAGTATTTT. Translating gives CASSVERDTDTQYF.

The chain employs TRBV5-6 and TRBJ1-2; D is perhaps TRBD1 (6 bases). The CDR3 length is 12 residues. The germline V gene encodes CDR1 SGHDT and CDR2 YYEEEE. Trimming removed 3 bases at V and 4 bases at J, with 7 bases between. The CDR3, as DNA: TGTGCCAGCAGCTCGACAGGCTATGGCTACACCTTC. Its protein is CASSSTGYGYTF.

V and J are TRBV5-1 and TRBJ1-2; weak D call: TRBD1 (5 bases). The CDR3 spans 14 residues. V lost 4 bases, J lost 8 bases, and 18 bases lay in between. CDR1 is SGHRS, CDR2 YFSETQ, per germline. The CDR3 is CASSLTGPAGGYTF. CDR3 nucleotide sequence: TGCGCCAGCAGCCTAACGGGACCCGCGGGAGGCTACACCTTC.

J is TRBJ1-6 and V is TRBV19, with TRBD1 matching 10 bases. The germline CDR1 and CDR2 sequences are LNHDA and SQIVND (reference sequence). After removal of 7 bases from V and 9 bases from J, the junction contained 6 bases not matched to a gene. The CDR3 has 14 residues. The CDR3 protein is CASKGTGALSPLHF. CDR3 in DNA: TGTGCCAGTAAGGGGACAGGGGCCCTTTCACCCCTCCACTTT.

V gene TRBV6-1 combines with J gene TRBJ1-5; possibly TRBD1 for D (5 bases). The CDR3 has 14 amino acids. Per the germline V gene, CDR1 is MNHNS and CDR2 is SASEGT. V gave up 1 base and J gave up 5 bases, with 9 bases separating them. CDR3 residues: CASSEEGTHQPQHF. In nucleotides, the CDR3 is TGTGCCAGCAGTGAAGAGGGGACCCATCAGCCCCAGCATTTT.

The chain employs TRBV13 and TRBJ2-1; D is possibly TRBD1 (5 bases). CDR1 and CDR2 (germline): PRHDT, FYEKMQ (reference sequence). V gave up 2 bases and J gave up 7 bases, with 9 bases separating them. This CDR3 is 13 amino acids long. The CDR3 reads CASSLRGHNEQFF. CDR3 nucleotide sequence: TGTGCCAGCAGCTTAAGGGGTCATAATGAGCAGTTCTTC.

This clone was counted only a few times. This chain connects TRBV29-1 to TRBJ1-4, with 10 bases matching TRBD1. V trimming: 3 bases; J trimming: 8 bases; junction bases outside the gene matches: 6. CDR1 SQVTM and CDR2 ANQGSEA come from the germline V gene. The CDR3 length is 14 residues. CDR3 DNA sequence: TGCAGCGTTGAGTTGGGACAGGGGAGGGAAAAACTGTTTTTT. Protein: CSVELGQGREKLFF.

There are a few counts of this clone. The CDR3 nucleotides read TGTGCCAGCAGTGCGGACGGTGAAGCTTTCTTT. It specifies CASSADGEAFF. This chain connects TRBV2 to TRBJ1-1; D is uncertain. The CDR3 contains 11 residues. CDR1 is SNHLY and CDR2 is FYNNEI in the germline V gene. Trimming shortened V by 4 bases and J by 7 bases, and 7 bases separated the two germline ends.

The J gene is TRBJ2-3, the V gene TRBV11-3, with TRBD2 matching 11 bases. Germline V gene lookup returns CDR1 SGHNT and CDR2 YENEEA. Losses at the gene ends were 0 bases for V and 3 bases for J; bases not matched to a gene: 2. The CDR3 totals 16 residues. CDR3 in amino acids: CASSLDPSGGTDTQYF. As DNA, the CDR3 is TGTGCCAGCAGCTTAGACCCTAGCGGGGGGACAGATACGCAGTATTTT.

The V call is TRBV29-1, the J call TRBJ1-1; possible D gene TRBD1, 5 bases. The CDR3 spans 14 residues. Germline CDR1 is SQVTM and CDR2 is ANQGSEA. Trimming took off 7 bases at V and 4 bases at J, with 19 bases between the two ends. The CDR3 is CSAGWDPRITEAFF. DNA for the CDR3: TGCAGCGCCGGTTGGGACCCAAGGATCACTGAAGCTTTCTTT. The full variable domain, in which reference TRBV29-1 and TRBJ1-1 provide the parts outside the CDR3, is SAVISQKPSRDICQRGTSLTIQCQVDSQVTMMFWYRQQPGQSLTLIATANQGSEATYESGFVIDKFPISRPNLTFSTLTVSNMSPEDSSIYLCSAGWDPRITEAFFGQGTRLTVV.

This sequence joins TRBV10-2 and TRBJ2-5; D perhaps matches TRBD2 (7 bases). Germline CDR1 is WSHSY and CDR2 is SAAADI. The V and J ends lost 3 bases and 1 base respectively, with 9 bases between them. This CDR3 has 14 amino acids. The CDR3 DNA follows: TGCGCCAGCAGTGACGCGGGGGCCCAAGAGACCCAGTACTTC. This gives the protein CASSDAGAQETQYF.

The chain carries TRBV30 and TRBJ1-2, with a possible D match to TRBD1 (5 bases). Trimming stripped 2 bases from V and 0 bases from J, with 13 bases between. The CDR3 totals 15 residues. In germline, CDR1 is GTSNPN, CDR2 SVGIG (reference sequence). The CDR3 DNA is TGTGCCTGGAGTCCAAAGGGGCGAGCTAACTATGGCTACACCTTC. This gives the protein CAWSPKGRANYGYTF.

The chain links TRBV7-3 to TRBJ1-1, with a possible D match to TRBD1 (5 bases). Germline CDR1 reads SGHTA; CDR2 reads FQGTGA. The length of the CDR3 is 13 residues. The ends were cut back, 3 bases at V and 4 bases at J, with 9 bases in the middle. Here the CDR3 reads CASSFSDITEAFF. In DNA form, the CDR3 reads TGTGCCAGCAGCTTCTCGGACATCACTGAAGCTTTCTTT.